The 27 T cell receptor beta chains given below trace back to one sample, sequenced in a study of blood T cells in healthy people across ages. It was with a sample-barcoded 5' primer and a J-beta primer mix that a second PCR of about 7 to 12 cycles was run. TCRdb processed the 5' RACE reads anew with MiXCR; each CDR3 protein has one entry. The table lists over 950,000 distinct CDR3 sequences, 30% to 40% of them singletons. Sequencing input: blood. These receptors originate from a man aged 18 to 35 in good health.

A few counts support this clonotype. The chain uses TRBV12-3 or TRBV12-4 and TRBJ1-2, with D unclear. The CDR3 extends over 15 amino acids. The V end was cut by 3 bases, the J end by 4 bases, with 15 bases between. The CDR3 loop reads CASSFFLGPTYGYTF. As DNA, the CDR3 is TGTGCCAGCAGTTTTTTTCTTGGACCGACCTATGGCTACACCTTC.

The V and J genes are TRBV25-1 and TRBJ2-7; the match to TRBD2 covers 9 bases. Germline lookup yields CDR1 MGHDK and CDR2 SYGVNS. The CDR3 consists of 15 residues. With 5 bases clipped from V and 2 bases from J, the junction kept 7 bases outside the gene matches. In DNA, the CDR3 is TGTGCCAGCAGTAAGTTGACTAGCGGAACCTACGAGCAGTACTTC. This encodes CASSKLTSGTYEQYF.

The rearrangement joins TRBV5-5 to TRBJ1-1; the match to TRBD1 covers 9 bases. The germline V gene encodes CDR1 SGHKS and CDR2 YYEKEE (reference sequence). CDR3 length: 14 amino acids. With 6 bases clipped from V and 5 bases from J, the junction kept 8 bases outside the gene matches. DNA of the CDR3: TGTGCCAGCATCTCCGGACAGGGGAGGACTGAAGCTTTCTTT. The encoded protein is CASISGQGRTEAFF.

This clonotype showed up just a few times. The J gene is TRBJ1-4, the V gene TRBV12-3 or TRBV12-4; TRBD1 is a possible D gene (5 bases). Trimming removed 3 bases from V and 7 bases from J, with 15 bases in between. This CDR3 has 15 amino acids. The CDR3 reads CASSFFWDDAEKLFF. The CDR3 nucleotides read TGTGCCAGCAGTTTCTTTTGGGACGACGCTGAAAAACTGTTTTTT.

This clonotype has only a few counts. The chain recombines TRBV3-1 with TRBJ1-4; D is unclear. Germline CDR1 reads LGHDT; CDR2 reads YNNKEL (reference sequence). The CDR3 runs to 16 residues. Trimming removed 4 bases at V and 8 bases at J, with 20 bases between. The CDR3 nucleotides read TGTGCCAGCAGCCCCCCCAGGAGGCGTGGAGGAGAAAAACTGTTTTTT. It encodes CASSPPRRRGGEKLFF.

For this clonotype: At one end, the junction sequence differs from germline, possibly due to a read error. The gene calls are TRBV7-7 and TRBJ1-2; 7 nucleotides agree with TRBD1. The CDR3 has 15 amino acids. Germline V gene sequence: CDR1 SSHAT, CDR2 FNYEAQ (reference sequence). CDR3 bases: TGTGCTAGCAGCTTAGACCTGACAGGGAACTATGGCTACACCTTC. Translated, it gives CASSLDLTGNYGYTF. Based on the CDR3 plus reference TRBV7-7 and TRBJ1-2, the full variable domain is GAGVSQSPRYKVTKRGQDVTLRCDPISSHATLYWYQQALGQGPEFLTYFNYEAQPDKSGLPSDRFSAERPEGSISTLTIQRTEQRDSAMYRCASSLDLTGNYGYTFGSGTRLTVV.

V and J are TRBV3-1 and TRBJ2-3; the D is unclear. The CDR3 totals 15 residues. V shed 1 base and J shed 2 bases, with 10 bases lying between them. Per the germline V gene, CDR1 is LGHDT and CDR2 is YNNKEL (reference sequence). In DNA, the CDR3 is TGTGCCAGCAGCCAAGGGCCCTTGCACACAGATACGCAGTATTTT. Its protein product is CASSQGPLHTDTQYF.

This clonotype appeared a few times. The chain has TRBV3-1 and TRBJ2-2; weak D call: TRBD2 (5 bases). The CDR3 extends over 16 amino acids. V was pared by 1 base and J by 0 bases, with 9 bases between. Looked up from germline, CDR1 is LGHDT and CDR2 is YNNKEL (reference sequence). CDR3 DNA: TGTGCCAGCAGCCAAGGAGGGCCCGCGAACACCGGGGAGCTGTTTTTT. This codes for CASSQGGPANTGELFF.

Here the CDR3 DNA reads TGTGCCAGCAGTGAAGCGGTGGGTGGGACAGGCAATCAGCCCCAGCATTTT. Its translation is CASSEAVGGTGNQPQHF. The chain recombines TRBV2 with TRBJ1-5; the match to TRBD1 covers 7 bases. The CDR3 extends over 17 amino acids. Looked up from germline, CDR1 is SNHLY and CDR2 is FYNNEI. V shed 0 bases and J 2 bases; nucleotides not matched to a gene: 7.

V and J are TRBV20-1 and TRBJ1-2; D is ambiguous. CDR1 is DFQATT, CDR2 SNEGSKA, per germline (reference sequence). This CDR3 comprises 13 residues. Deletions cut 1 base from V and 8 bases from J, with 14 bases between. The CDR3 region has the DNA TGCAGTGCTAGAGTCCCCCCTGGCGGGGGCTACACCTTC. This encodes CSARVPPGGGYTF.

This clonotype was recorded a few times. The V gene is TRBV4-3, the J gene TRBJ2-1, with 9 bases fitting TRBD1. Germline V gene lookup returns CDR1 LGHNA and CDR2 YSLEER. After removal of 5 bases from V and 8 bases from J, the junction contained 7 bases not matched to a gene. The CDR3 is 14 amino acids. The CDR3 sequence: CASSIGTGLDEQFF. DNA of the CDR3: TGCGCCAGCAGCATCGGGACAGGGTTGGATGAGCAGTTCTTC.

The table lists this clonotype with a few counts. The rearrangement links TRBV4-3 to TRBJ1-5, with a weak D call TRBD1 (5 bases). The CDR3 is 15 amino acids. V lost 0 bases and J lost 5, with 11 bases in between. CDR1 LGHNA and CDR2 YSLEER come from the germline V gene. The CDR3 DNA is TGCGCCAGCAGCCAAGATCACAGGCTGGATCAGCCCCAGCATTTT. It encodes CASSQDHRLDQPQHF.

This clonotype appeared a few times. The CDR3 protein is CAISERRSRGSSGYGYTF. CDR3 DNA sequence: TGTGCCATCAGTGAGAGGCGGTCAAGGGGATCAAGTGGCTATGGCTACACCTTC. J is TRBJ1-2 and V is TRBV10-3; maybe TRBD1 (5 bases). This CDR3 spans 18 amino acids. Looked up from germline, CDR1 is ENHRY and CDR2 is SYGVKD. V shed 2 bases and J shed 4 bases, with 23 bases lying between them.

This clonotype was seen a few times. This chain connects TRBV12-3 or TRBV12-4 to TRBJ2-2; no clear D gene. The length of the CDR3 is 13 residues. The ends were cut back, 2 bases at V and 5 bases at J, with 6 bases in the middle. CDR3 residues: CASSLQVTGELFF. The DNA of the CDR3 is TGTGCCAGCAGTTTACAGGTTACCGGGGAGCTGTTTTTT.

In DNA form, the CDR3 reads TGTGCCAGCAGCTTAGTAACTAGCGGGGGGGTACTAGCTGAGCAGTTCTTC. Translated, it gives CASSLVTSGGVLAEQFF. The chain recombines TRBV11-2 with TRBJ2-1; 13 bases agree with TRBD2. V shed 1 base, J shed 9 bases, and the junction held 9 bases outside the gene matches. The CDR3 runs 17 residues. Germline V CDR1 and CDR2: SGHAT, FQNNGV.

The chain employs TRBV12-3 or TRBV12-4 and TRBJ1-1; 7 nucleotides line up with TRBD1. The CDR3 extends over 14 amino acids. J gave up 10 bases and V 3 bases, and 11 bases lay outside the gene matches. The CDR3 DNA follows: TGTGCCAGCAGTTTGGGACCCACAGGGGCCACAGCTTTCTTT. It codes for CASSLGPTGATAFF.

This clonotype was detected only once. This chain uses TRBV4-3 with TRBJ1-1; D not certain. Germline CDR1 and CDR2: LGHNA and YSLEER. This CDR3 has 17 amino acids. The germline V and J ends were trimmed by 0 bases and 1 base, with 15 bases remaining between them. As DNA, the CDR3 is TGCGCCAGCAGCCAAGATTCCCACCCCACCTCGAACACTGAAGCTTTCTTT. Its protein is CASSQDSHPTSNTEAFF.

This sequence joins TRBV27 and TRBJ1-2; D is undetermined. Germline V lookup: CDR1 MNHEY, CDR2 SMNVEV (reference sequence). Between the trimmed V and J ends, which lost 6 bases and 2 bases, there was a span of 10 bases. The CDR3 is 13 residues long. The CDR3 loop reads CASRPRLNYGYTF. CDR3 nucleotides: TGTGCCAGCAGGCCGAGATTGAACTATGGCTACACCTTC.

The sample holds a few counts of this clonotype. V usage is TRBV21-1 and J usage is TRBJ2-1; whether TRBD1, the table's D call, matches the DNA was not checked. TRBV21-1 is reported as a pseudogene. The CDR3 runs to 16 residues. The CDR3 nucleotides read TGTGCCAGCAGCAAAGGGGCGGTGAATTTCTACAATGAGCAGTTCTTC. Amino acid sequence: CASSKGAVNFYNEQFF.

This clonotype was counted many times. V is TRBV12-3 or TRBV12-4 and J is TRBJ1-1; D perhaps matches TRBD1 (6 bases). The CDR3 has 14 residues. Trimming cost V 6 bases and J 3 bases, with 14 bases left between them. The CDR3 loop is CASSPTGRDTEAFF. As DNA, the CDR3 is TGTGCCAGCAGCCCGACAGGCAGGGACACTGAAGCTTTCTTT.

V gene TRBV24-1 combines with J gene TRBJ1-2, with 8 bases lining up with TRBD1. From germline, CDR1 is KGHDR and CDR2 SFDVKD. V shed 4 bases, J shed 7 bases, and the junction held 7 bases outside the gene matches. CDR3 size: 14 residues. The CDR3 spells CATSDRDRFSGYTF. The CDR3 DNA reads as TGTGCCACCAGTGACCGGGACAGGTTCTCTGGCTACACCTTC.

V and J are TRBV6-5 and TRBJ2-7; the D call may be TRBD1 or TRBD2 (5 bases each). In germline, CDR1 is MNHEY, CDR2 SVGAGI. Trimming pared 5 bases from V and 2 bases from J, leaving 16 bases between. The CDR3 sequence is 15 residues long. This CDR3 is CASSRTGTVTYEQYF. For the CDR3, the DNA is TGTGCCAGCAGTCGGACCGGGACGGTTACCTACGAGCAGTACTTC.

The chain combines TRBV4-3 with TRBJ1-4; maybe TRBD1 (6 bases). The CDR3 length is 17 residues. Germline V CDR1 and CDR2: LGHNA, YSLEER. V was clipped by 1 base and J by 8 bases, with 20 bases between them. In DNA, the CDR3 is TGCGCCAGCAGCCAAGTGCCCCAGGGGTTTGGGGGGGAAAAACTGTTTTTT. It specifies CASSQVPQGFGGEKLFF.

This CDR3 reads CASSPQGIRNPLNEQFF. DNA of the CDR3: TGCGCCAGCAGCCCGCAAGGCATACGGAATCCCCTCAATGAGCAGTTCTTC. The chain joins TRBV4-3 to TRBJ2-1; D not resolved. CDR1 is LGHNA, CDR2 YSLEER, per germline. The CDR3 length is 17 residues. The V end was cut by 4 bases, the J end by 6 bases, with 22 bases between.

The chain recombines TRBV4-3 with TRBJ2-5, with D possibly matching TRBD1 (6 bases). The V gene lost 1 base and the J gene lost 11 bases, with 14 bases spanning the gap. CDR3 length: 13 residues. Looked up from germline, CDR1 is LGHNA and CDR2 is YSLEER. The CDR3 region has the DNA TGCGCCAGCAGCCAAGGGACAGCCCGGAAACAGTACTTC. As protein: CASSQGTARKQYF.

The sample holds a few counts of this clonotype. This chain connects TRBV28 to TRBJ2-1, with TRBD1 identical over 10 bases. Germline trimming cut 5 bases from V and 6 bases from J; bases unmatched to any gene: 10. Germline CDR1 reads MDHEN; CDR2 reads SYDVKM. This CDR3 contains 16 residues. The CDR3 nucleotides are TGTGCCAGCAGTGAGGGACAGGGGCTTATCGGCAATGAGCAGTTCTTC. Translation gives CASSEGQGLIGNEQFF.

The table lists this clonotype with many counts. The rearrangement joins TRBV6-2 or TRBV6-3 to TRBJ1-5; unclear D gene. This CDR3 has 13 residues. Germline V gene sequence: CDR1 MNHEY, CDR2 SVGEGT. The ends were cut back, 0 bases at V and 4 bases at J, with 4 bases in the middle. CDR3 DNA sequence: TGTGCCAGCAGTTACTCGAGAAATCAGCCCCAGCATTTT. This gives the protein CASSYSRNQPQHF.